Below are 15 T cell receptor beta chains sequenced from a single sample in a study of neurological immune-mediated disorders. TCRdb recomputed calls from the 5' RACE reads with MiXCR, one row per CDR3 protein. There are about 27,000 distinct CDR3 sequences in the sample; more than 2% occur only once, and about 2.3% lies in the top ten. Sequencing was performed on PBMCs. Receptors originate from a woman between 45 and 60 years old with multiple sclerosis.

In its sample, this clonotype was seen many times. V and J are TRBV6-5 and TRBJ2-7, with 13 positions matching TRBD2. This CDR3 contains 15 residues. Losses at the gene ends were 6 bases for V and 3 bases for J; bases not matched to a gene: 5. Germline V gives CDR1 MNHEY, CDR2 SVGAGI. In DNA form, the CDR3 reads TGTGCCAGCAGCCCGACTAGCGGGGGGTACTACGAGCAGTACTTC. Translation: CASSPTSGGYYEQYF.

This clonotype was counted ten times or more. A read error may explain this, as a much larger clone is one base away. V gene TRBV20-1 combines with J gene TRBJ2-7; D is unresolved. The CDR3 totals 11 residues. Germline assignment: CDR1 DFQATT and CDR2 SNEGSKA (reference sequence). V was clipped by 5 bases and J by 5 bases, with 10 bases between them. This CDR3 reads CSALKGNEQYF. For the CDR3, the DNA is TGCAGTGCTTTAAAGGGTAACGAGCAGTACTTC.

This clonotype was recorded many times. The chain couples TRBV7-2 to TRBJ2-1; D gene ambiguous. V lost 3 bases and J 0 bases, leaving 6 bases between the germline ends. This CDR3 comprises 14 residues. Germline lookup yields CDR1 SGHTA and CDR2 FQGNSA. This CDR3 reads CASSLESSYNEQFF. CDR3 DNA: TGTGCCAGCAGCTTGGAGAGCTCCTACAATGAGCAGTTCTTC.

This clonotype was seen ten or more times. The chain recombines TRBV3-1 with TRBJ1-1; the D gene is possibly TRBD1 (5 bases). Trimming removed 5 bases at V and 4 bases at J, with 14 bases between. The CDR3 spans 14 residues. The germline V gene has CDR1 LGHDT and CDR2 YNNKEL (reference sequence). The CDR3 loop reads CASSSVRGVTEAFF. CDR3 DNA: TGTGCCAGCAGCTCGGTAAGGGGTGTCACTGAAGCTTTCTTT.

This clonotype came up many times. V and J are TRBV5-1 and TRBJ2-3, with D hard to call. From germline, CDR1 is SGHRS and CDR2 YFSETQ. V lost 0 bases, J lost 4 bases, and 3 bases lay in between. This CDR3 is 12 amino acids long. The CDR3 sequence is CASSLVADTQYF. CDR3 nucleotides: TGCGCCAGCAGCTTGGTTGCAGATACGCAGTATTTT.

Many counts were recorded for this clonotype. DNA for the CDR3: TGTGCCAGCACCGTGAATTCTGGAAACACCATATATTTT. Translating it yields CASTVNSGNTIYF. V is TRBV12-3 or TRBV12-4 and J is TRBJ1-3; D is unclear. The CDR3 covers 13 residues. V was trimmed by 7 bases and J by 1 base, leaving 8 bases between them.

This clonotype is labeled medium-sized. The chain carries TRBV4-1 and TRBJ2-2, with 12 bases identical to TRBD2. Germline trimming cut 4 bases from V and 5 bases from J; bases unmatched to any gene: 14. This CDR3 is built from 19 residues. The V gene's germline CDR1 is MGHRA and CDR2 YSYEKL. The CDR3, as DNA: TGCGCCAGCAGCCCGGATGGGACTAGCGGGCTCCGGGGAACCGGGGAGCTGTTTTTT. It translates to CASSPDGTSGLRGTGELFF.

The sample holds many counts of this clonotype. This chain joins TRBV5-1 and TRBJ2-5, with a tentative D call TRBD2 (6 bases). The V end was cut by 4 bases, the J end by 5 bases, with 18 bases between. Germline V gene lookup returns CDR1 SGHRS and CDR2 YFSETQ. This CDR3 has 15 residues. The CDR3 spells CASSPSSGGGETQYF. CDR3 bases: TGCGCCAGCAGCCCCTCTTCCGGGGGTGGGGAGACCCAGTACTTC.

This clonotype has at least ten counts. The junction shows a germline mismatch at one end, possibly a read error. The V gene is TRBV20-1, the J gene TRBJ1-5; no clear D. This CDR3 is built from 12 residues. CDR1 and CDR2 (germline): DFQATT, SNEGSKA (reference sequence). CDR3 sequence (DNA): TGCAGTGCTAGAGACCTTGGTCAGCCCCAGAATTTT. Translation gives CSARDLGQPQNF.

This clonotype was found many times. The rearrangement joins TRBV9 to TRBJ2-1; D is ambiguous. Trimming shortened V by 3 bases and J by 10 bases, and 14 bases separated the two germline ends. The length of the CDR3 is 13 residues. Germline V gives CDR1 SGDLS, CDR2 YYNGEE. The CDR3 DNA sequence: TGTGCCAGCAGCGGTGGCACCCTGGCGGAGCAGTTCTTC. Translation gives CASSGGTLAEQFF.

This clonotype is medium-sized by share. The rearrangement uses TRBV10-3 and TRBJ2-7, with TRBD2 matching 11 bases. The CDR3 consists of 14 residues. The J segment lost 4 bases and the V segment lost 7 bases, leaving 6 bases of the junction unmatched. Per the germline V gene, CDR1 is ENHRY and CDR2 is SYGVKD. CDR3 in amino acids: CAITPTSGDYEQYF. Here the CDR3 DNA reads TGTGCCATCACCCCGACTAGCGGGGATTACGAGCAGTACTTC.

This clonotype was detected many times. The chain combines TRBV9 with TRBJ2-1; a weak D match, TRBD2 (5 bases). Germline CDR1 is SGDLS and CDR2 is YYNGEE. The ends were cut back, 2 bases at V and 2 bases at J, with 11 bases in the middle. The CDR3 has 15 amino acids. CDR3 nucleotide sequence: TGTGCCAGCAGCGTCCTCAGCGGAGCCTACAATGAGCAGTTCTTC. Amino acids: CASSVLSGAYNEQFF.

This clonotype came up many times. The chain carries TRBV20-1 and TRBJ2-3; weak D call: TRBD1 (5 bases). Germline assignment: CDR1 DFQATT and CDR2 SNEGSKA (reference sequence). Trimming shortened V by 6 bases and J by 4 bases, and 14 bases separated the two germline ends. The CDR3 loop spans 13 amino acids. The CDR3 sequence is CSAPQGGSDTQYF. CDR3 in DNA: TGCAGTGCGCCCCAGGGTGGTTCAGATACGCAGTATTTT.

Many counts were recorded for this clonotype. The rearrangement joins TRBV27 to TRBJ2-7; 7 nucleotides match TRBD1. Germline V CDR1 and CDR2: MNHEY, SMNVEV (reference sequence). The CDR3 loop spans 15 amino acids. The ends lost 2 bases at V and 2 bases at J; junction bases unmatched: 6. The CDR3 DNA is TGTGCCAGCAGTTTAATCGACAGGGTCCCCTACGAGCAGTACTTC. This codes for CASSLIDRVPYEQYF.

This clonotype was observed at least ten times. The chain has TRBV7-2 and TRBJ2-7, with 9 bases fitting TRBD2. The CDR3 covers 14 residues. V gave up 5 bases and J gave up 2 bases; unmatched junction bases: 4. The germline V gene encodes CDR1 SGHTA and CDR2 FQGNSA. The CDR3 DNA reads as TGTGCCAGCAGCGGTTCTAGCGGGGCCTACGAGCAGTACTTC. This encodes CASSGSSGAYEQYF.